A selection of T cell receptor beta chains follows, all from one sample in a study of cytomegalovirus exposure and HLA in healthy donors. Measured with immunoSEQ multiplex PCR; TCRdb has only the in-frame clones, and not every one. The data hold fewer than 85,000 clones, with about three quarters observed a single time. The sample consisted of PBMCs. The origin of the receptors is a male donor in good health and CMV-seropositive. The CDR3 runs from the conserved cysteine through the conserved F or W. A D gene is named only where the DNA matches it firmly. Only part of the rows carry a size: once, few, many, or a class if the clone is expanded.

abundance	d_gene	v_gene	j_gene	len	CDR3aa	CDR3nt
few	.	TRBV2	TRBJ2-1	15	CASSERTLSYNEQFF	TGTGCCAGCAGTGAAAGGACTCTCTCCTACAATGAGCAGTTCTTC
.	.	TRBV29-1	TRBJ2-1	14	CSLRGDLSYNEQFF	TGCAGCCTTAGGGGTGACCTCTCCTACAATGAGCAGTTCTTC
once	TRBD1	TRBV5-6	TRBJ2-5	15	CASSLGQGGGETQYF	TGTGCCAGCAGCTTGGGACAGGGGGGGGGAGAGACCCAGTACTTC
once	TRBD1	TRBV7-9	TRBJ2-5	14	CASSLGQPQETQYF	TGTGCCAGCAGCTTGGGACAGCCCCAAGAGACCCAGTACTTC
.	TRBD1	TRBV15	TRBJ2-7	15	CATSGRDRGSYEQYF	TGTGCCACCAGCGGACGGGACAGGGGCAGCTACGAGCAGTACTTC
few	.	TRBV10-1	TRBJ2-7	9	CARHYEQYF	TGCGCCAGACACTACGAGCAGTACTTC
.	.	TRBV30	TRBJ1-2	11	CAWMVRDGYTF	TGTGCCTGGATGGTCCGGGATGGCTACACCTTC
.	TRBD2	TRBV7-9	TRBJ2-6	18	CASSAGLAIPSGANVLTF	TGTGCCAGCAGCGCGGGACTAGCAATTCCCTCTGGGGCCAACGTCCTGACTTTC
.	.	TRBV5-1	TRBJ1-1	13	CASSLAGQAEAFF	TGCGCCAGCAGCTTAGCAGGGCAGGCTGAAGCTTTCTTT
.	TRBD1	TRBV27	TRBJ1-4	15	CASSFVRGSSEKLFF	TGTGCCAGCAGTTTCGTCAGGGGGTCTAGTGAAAAACTGTTTTTT
.	TRBD1	TRBV5-1	TRBJ2-7	14	CASSLGGQTYEQYF	TGCGCCAGCAGCTTGGGGGGACAGACCTACGAGCAGTACTTC